The source of this TCR beta chain is a study of Ad26.COV2.S vaccination and SARS-CoV-2 variants. In the study overall: Ad26.COV2.S arm of COV1001 included the donor.

General observations from the study: Placebo recipients showed lower spike-specific TCR breadth than vaccinees.

Assay: immunoSEQ multiplex PCR; the TCRdb copy retains only in-frame clones and omits some. The repertoire holds some 300,000 clones, with around 84% as singletons. Stated treatment: 15 to 20 received Ad26.COV2.S at low or high dose, single or two shots; 5 received placebo; per-sample allocation not given. Material that was analyzed had been drawn on day 63 after the first vaccine or placebo injection. Germline CDR1 KGHSH, CDR2 LQKENI. The CDR3 sequence is 14 residues long. The V and J ends lost 5 bases and 2 bases respectively, with 12 bases between them. Worth noting for this clone: Its matching antigen is unknown.

V gene TRBV18 combines with J gene TRBJ1-2; no definite D call. This clonotype was sampled from a person between 18 and 59 years old who received the Ad26.COV2.S COVID-19 vaccine or a placebo. Source: peripheral blood, taken in a trial of Ad26.COV2.S vaccine versus placebo. DNA for the CDR3: TGTGCCAGCTCAACACAAACCACCAACTATGGCTACACCTTC. Translation: CASSTQTTNYGYTF. The variable domain in full, with the rest retrieved from reference TRBV18 and TRBJ1-2, is NAGVMQNPRHLVRRRGQEARLRCSPMKGHSHVYWYRQLPEEGLKFMVYLQKENIIDESGMPKERFSAEFPKEGPSILRIQQVVRGDSAAYFCASSTQTTNYGYTFGSGTRLTVV.